This T cell receptor beta chain was sequenced during a study of T-cell reconstitution after alpha-beta-depleted transplantation in children. There are many counts of this clonotype. Unique molecular identifiers tagged the TCRbeta library. TCRdb called the PCR reads again in MiXCR, with one record for every CDR3 protein. Among some 350,000 distinct CDR3 sequences listed, about a tenth were seen once. The germline CDR1 and CDR2 sequences are SQVTM and ANQGSEA. The V gene end was trimmed by 2 bases and the J gene end by 2 bases; junction bases not matched to a gene: 7. This CDR3 contains 15 residues. The source of this sequence is a human donor who donated a stem cell graft to a child with acute lymphoblastic leukemia. The V and J genes are TRBV29-1 and TRBJ2-3; 7 positions agree with TRBD2. The material was PBMCs from the stem cell graft donor, obtained from the stem cell graft. DNA of the CDR3: TGCAGCGTTGAATTGGCTAGCGGAAACACAGATACGCAGTATTTT. This encodes CSVELASGNTDTQYF.